These 19 T cell receptor beta chains were sequenced from one sample in a study of blood T cell repertoires in COVID-19. The data were produced by immunoSEQ multiplex PCR, yet TCRdb's version contains in-frame clones alone and is incomplete. The sample holds a few hundred thousand clones, around 82% seen once. Sequencing used peripheral blood. The receptors were gathered from a woman aged 18-29 years with acute or convalescent COVID-19.

The J gene is TRBJ2-7, the V gene TRBV4-2, with D perhaps TRBD1 (6 bases). V lost 4 bases to trimming and J lost 3 bases, with 10 bases between them. Per germline, CDR1 LGHNA and CDR2 YNFKEQ. The CDR3 is 13 amino acids. CDR3 residues: CASSRDRSYEQYF. The CDR3 DNA reads TGTGCCAGCAGCCGTGACAGGAGCTACGAGCAGTACTTC.

V gene TRBV5-8 combines with J gene TRBJ2-7; D possibly corresponds to TRBD1 (7 bases). Trimming shortened V by 0 bases and J by 1 base, and 11 bases separated the two germline ends. CDR1 and CDR2 from the germline V gene are SGHTS and YDEGEE. The CDR3 has 15 residues. The CDR3 coding sequence is TGTGCCAGCAGCTTGGGCGGGACAGTTTCCTACGAGCAGTACTTC. Its protein is CASSLGGTVSYEQYF. Together with reference TRBV5-8 and TRBJ2-7, the CDR3 gives the full variable domain: EAGVTQSPTHLIKTRGQQATLRCSPISGHTSVYWYQQALGLGLQFLLWYDEGEERNRGNFPPRFSGRQFPNYSSELNVNALELEDSALYLCASSLGGTVSYEQYFGPGTRLTVT.

This chain links TRBV19 with TRBJ1-1, with no clear D. Germline values: CDR1 LNHDA, CDR2 SQIVND (reference sequence). This CDR3 contains 13 residues. Trimming left V 6 bases short and J 8 bases short, with 16 bases between. The CDR3 sequence is CASSRTHPPEAFF. The CDR3 DNA reads TGTGCCAGTAGCCGGACTCACCCACCCGAAGCTTTCTTT.

In nucleotides, the CDR3 is TGTGCCATCAGTGAGTCCGGGATTGGTGGAGATACGCAGTATTTT. This sequence encodes CAISESGIGGDTQYF. V and J are TRBV10-3 and TRBJ2-3, with D possibly matching TRBD2 (5 bases). Trimming removed 0 bases from V and 5 bases from J, with 12 bases in between. Germline values: CDR1 ENHRY, CDR2 SYGVKD. The CDR3 consists of 15 residues.

This clone was seen a handful of times. The chain couples TRBV27 to TRBJ2-2; 9 positions agree with TRBD2. V shed 0 bases and J 1 base; nucleotides not matched to a gene: 12. From germline, CDR1 is MNHEY and CDR2 SMNVEV (reference sequence). This CDR3 spans 20 amino acids. The CDR3 reads CASSLSSVSGSHRNTGELFF. DNA for the CDR3: TGTGCCAGCAGTTTATCGTCGGTTAGCGGGAGTCATCGGAACACCGGGGAGCTGTTTTTT.

The V call is TRBV5-8, the J call TRBJ1-6, with 7 nucleotides matching TRBD1. J was trimmed by 9 bases and V by 3 bases; bases with no gene match: 18. CDR3 length: 18 residues. Per the germline V gene, CDR1 is SGHTS and CDR2 is YDEGEE. The CDR3 nucleotides are TGTGCCAGCAGCTCAACCGGCAAGACAGGGTTGCGACCTTCACCCCTCCACTTT. Translation gives CASSSTGKTGLRPSPLHF.

The chain links TRBV4-3 to TRBJ1-5, with a possible D match to TRBD1 (6 bases). The CDR3 sequence is 15 residues long. Per germline, CDR1 LGHNA and CDR2 YSLEER. V lost 3 bases to trimming and J lost 7 bases, with 16 bases between them. CDR3 coding DNA: TGCGCCAGCAGCCAGGACGGGACATATGCCCAGCCCCAGCATTTT. Amino acid sequence: CASSQDGTYAQPQHF.

V usage is TRBV6-5 and J usage is TRBJ2-1; D perhaps matches TRBD2 (5 bases). V lost 1 base, J lost 0 bases, and 7 bases lay in between. Germline lookup yields CDR1 MNHEY and CDR2 SVGAGI. There are 15 residues in the CDR3. The CDR3 DNA sequence: TGTGCCAGCAGTTACTTAGGGAGCTCCTACAATGAGCAGTTCTTC. Its protein product is CASSYLGSSYNEQFF.

The V and J genes are TRBV6-5 and TRBJ1-5; 7 nucleotides align to TRBD1. V lost 6 bases, J lost 2 bases, and 4 bases stayed unmatched. CDR1 is MNHEY and CDR2 is SVGAGI in the germline V gene. The CDR3 totals 14 residues. CDR3 sequence (DNA): TGTGCCAGCAGCATCGACAGGGGCAATCAGCCCCAGCATTTT. Translating gives CASSIDRGNQPQHF.

The chain combines TRBV19 with TRBJ1-2; TRBD1 aligns across 12 bases. V trimming: 4 bases; J trimming: 7 bases; junction bases outside the gene matches: 4. The CDR3 has 14 residues. CDR1 LNHDA and CDR2 SQIVND come from the germline V gene (reference sequence). CDR3 sequence reads: CASSTGQGALGYTF. The CDR3 bases are TGTGCCAGTAGTACGGGACAGGGGGCGCTTGGCTACACCTTC.

The V and J genes are TRBV19 and TRBJ1-3; unclear D gene. CDR3 length equals 9 residues. Germline V gene lookup returns CDR1 LNHDA and CDR2 SQIVND (reference sequence). In nucleotides, the CDR3 is TGTTTGGGCGGAAACACCATATATTTT. This gives the protein CLGGNTIYF. Variable domain in full (rest from reference TRBV19 and TRBJ1-3): DGGITQSPKYLFRKEGQNVTLSCEQNLNHDAMYWYRQDPGQGLRLIYYSQIVNDFQKGDIAEGYSVSREKKESFPLTVTSAQKNPTAFYLCLGGNTIYFGEGSWLTVV.

This clone was detected once. The chain links TRBV5-1 to TRBJ2-2, with D unresolved. Germline V gene sequence: CDR1 SGHRS, CDR2 YFSETQ. Trimming shortened V by 0 bases and J by 4 bases, and 4 bases separated the two germline ends. The CDR3 length is 13 residues. The CDR3 DNA reads as TGCGCCAGCAGCTTGGCCGTCACCGGGGAGCTGTTTTTT. It translates to CASSLAVTGELFF.

The rearrangement uses TRBV18 and TRBJ2-2; perhaps TRBD1 as D (6 bases). Trimming removed 2 bases at V and 1 base at J, with 11 bases between. From germline, CDR1 is KGHSH and CDR2 LQKENI. The CDR3 is made up of 16 amino acids. The CDR3 bases are TGTGCCAGCTCACCAGCAGGGGTTCTGAACACCGGGGAGCTGTTTTTT. It encodes CASSPAGVLNTGELFF.

This clone was counted a few times. The rearrangement links TRBV10-3 to TRBJ1-6, with TRBD1 matching over 8 bases. CDR1 and CDR2 from the germline V gene are ENHRY and SYGVKD. The CDR3 is 13 amino acids. V gave up 6 bases and J gave up 9 bases; unmatched junction bases: 4. This CDR3 is CAISGQGSSPLHF. The CDR3 nucleotides read TGTGCCATCAGCGGACAGGGAAGTTCACCCCTCCACTTT.

This clone was seen once. This rearrangement joins TRBV2 to TRBJ2-1, with 9 positions matching TRBD1. The CDR3 sequence is 16 residues long. Germline trimming cut 6 bases from V and 4 bases from J; bases unmatched to any gene: 10. Per germline, CDR1 SNHLY and CDR2 FYNNEI. The CDR3 spells CASRTATGGLYNEQFF. The CDR3 DNA reads TGTGCCAGCAGGACGGCTACAGGGGGCTTGTACAATGAGCAGTTCTTC. Using reference TRBV2 and TRBJ2-1 for the parts outside the CDR3, the full variable domain is EPEVTQTPSHQVTQMGQEVILRCVPISNHLYFYWYRQILGQKVEFLVSFYNNEISEKSEIFDDQFSVERPDGSNFTLKIRSTKLEDSAMYFCASRTATGGLYNEQFFGPGTRLTVL.

J is TRBJ2-1 and V is TRBV5-5, with 13 bases fitting TRBD2. Trimming removed 0 bases from V and 2 bases from J; junction bases left unmatched: 5. In germline, CDR1 is SGHKS, CDR2 YYEKEE (reference sequence). The CDR3 extends over 18 amino acids. The DNA for the CDR3 is TGTGCCAGCAGCTTGGCAGGACTAGCGGGAGACGCCTACAATGAGCAGTTCTTC. It encodes CASSLAGLAGDAYNEQFF.

This clone came up once. The chain combines TRBV19 with TRBJ2-3, with 7 bases lining up with TRBD2. The CDR3 covers 16 residues. Germline loops: CDR1 LNHDA, CDR2 SQIVND (reference sequence). V shed 6 bases, J shed 5 bases, and the junction held 14 bases outside the gene matches. CDR3 region: CASSSGGVSFVDTQYF. DNA for the CDR3: TGTGCCAGTAGCTCTGGGGGGGTGAGTTTCGTAGATACGCAGTATTTT.

V is TRBV28 and J is TRBJ1-2, with D unclear. This CDR3 comprises 17 residues. Trimming left V 3 bases short and J 0 bases short, with 17 bases between. Per germline, CDR1 MDHEN and CDR2 SYDVKM. In DNA, the CDR3 is TGTGCCAGCAGTTTTCTCGACGGCGGAGCAGCTAACTATGGCTACACCTTC. Translation: CASSFLDGGAANYGYTF.

The table lists this clone with a count of one. The chain combines TRBV3-1 (or the pseudogene TRBV3-2) with TRBJ1-2, with D possibly matching TRBD1 (6 bases). Trimming removed 5 bases at V and 0 bases at J, with 16 bases between. This CDR3 spans 16 amino acids. Germline loops: CDR1 LGHDT, CDR2 YNNKEL (reference sequence). The CDR3 bases are TGTGCCAGCAGCGGAGAAGGGGGGGTCCCTAACTATGGCTACACCTTC. Protein sequence: CASSGEGGVPNYGYTF.